The source of this T cell receptor (beta chain) is a study of blood T cell repertoires in COVID-19. Overall study: Some COVID-19 samples were acute and others convalescent; all came from the United States, Italy and Spain. T cells, B-cell-depleted T cells, or PBMCs provided the cDNA or gDNA that served as material.

V was clipped by 1 base and J by 1 base; unmatched bases: 20. The germline CDR1 and CDR2 sequences are MDHEN and SYDVKM. The CDR3 runs to 21 residues. Original processing notes: Estimation of nucleated cell counts was performed using reference gene primer amplification. Produced via immunoSEQ multiplex PCR; TCRdb's table is partial and in-frame only. V, J and clone size were drawn from that table, and D and trimming were deduced from the DNA. The table has hundreds of thousands of clones, under 90% seen once. V is TRBV28 and J is TRBJ2-3; TRBD1 matches at 7 bases. Sequencing was carried out using peripheral blood. This sequence was found in a woman of 80 years or more with acute or convalescent COVID-19. CDR3 nucleotides: TGTGCCAGCAGTTTATACCCCCCAACGACAGGGACAAGAATCCGCACAGATACGCAGTATTTT. Residues: CASSLYPPTTGTRIRTDTQYF.